One and the same sample provided the 14 T cell receptor beta chains below, sequenced in a study of blood T cell repertoires in COVID-19. Produced via immunoSEQ multiplex PCR; TCRdb's table is partial and in-frame only. The repertoire holds 44,000 or so clones, with 83% as singletons. Sequencing was performed on peripheral blood. These receptors were obtained from a man at least 80 years old in a cohort sampled during active COVID-19.

This clone came up a few times. V and J are TRBV6-2 or TRBV6-3 and TRBJ2-1, with TRBD1 matching 8 bases. Germline CDR1 reads MNHEY; CDR2 reads SVGEGT. The length of the CDR3 is 16 residues. Trimming at V came to 0 bases and at J to 8 bases, leaving 9 bases not matched to a gene. CDR3 region: CASSYSGTGLSHEQFF. The CDR3 DNA reads TGTGCCAGCAGTTACTCCGGGACAGGACTTTCGCATGAGCAGTTCTTC.

The genes are TRBV30 and TRBJ1-3; D unresolved. The CDR3 loop spans 13 amino acids. V gave up 5 bases and J gave up 0 bases, with 8 bases separating them. The germline V gene encodes CDR1 GTSNPN and CDR2 SVGIG (reference sequence). The CDR3 spells CAWGVYSGNTIYF. CDR3 coding DNA: TGTGCCTGGGGGGTCTACTCTGGAAACACCATATATTTT.

The chain couples TRBV18 to TRBJ1-2; TRBD1 is a possible D gene (6 bases). Germline assignment: CDR1 KGHSH and CDR2 LQKENI. V was shortened by 3 bases and J by 6 bases, with 17 bases between the two germline ends. The CDR3 covers 15 residues. The CDR3, as DNA: TGTGCCAGCTCACCCCCAGGGGCCTTAAGGGATGGCTACACCTTC. Protein: CASSPPGALRDGYTF.

This clone came up a few times. CDR3 DNA: TGTGCCAGCAGCTTCCCGGGTTTGGAGACCCAGTACTTC. It codes for CASSFPGLETQYF. The rearrangement joins TRBV7-9 to TRBJ2-5, with D unresolved. The V and J ends lost 3 bases and 5 bases respectively, with 10 bases between them. Germline CDR1 reads SEHNR; CDR2 reads FQNEAQ (reference sequence). The CDR3 is 13 residues long.

The chain employs TRBV5-1 and TRBJ2-5; D perhaps matches TRBD1 (6 bases). The CDR3 contains 14 residues. Trimming pared 5 bases from V and 4 bases from J, leaving 15 bases between. CDR1 and CDR2 (germline): SGHRS, YFSETQ. The CDR3 DNA reads as TGCGCCAGCAGTTTGAAAGGGGGATCAGAGACCCAGTACTTC. Translating it yields CASSLKGGSETQYF.

The chain combines TRBV5-5 with TRBJ2-2; 8 nucleotides match TRBD1. The CDR3 has 15 amino acids. Trimming removed 2 bases from V and 8 bases from J; junction bases left unmatched: 8. Looked up from germline, CDR1 is SGHKS and CDR2 is YYEKEE (reference sequence). The CDR3 DNA sequence: TGTGCCAGCAGCTTAGGACAGGGAAGATCGGGGGAGCTGTTTTTT. Residues: CASSLGQGRSGELFF.

The V call is TRBV5-4, the J call TRBJ2-7, with 7 bases fitting TRBD2. Unmatched junction bases numbered 4, after V lost 0 bases and J lost 1 base. This CDR3 has 15 amino acids. In germline, CDR1 is SGHNT, CDR2 YYREEE (reference sequence). CDR3 nucleotides: TGTGCCAGCAGCTTGGGACTAGCATATTCCTACGAGCAGTACTTC. Its translation is CASSLGLAYSYEQYF.

This rearrangement joins TRBV5-4 to TRBJ1-6; tentatively, D is TRBD1 (5 bases). Trimming left V 3 bases short and J 5 bases short, with 15 bases between. CDR1 is SGHNT and CDR2 is YYREEE in the germline V gene (reference sequence). The CDR3 loop spans 16 amino acids. CDR3 DNA sequence: TGTGCCAGCAGCTACCGGGGACTTGGGGATAATTCACCCCTCCACTTT. Translated, it gives CASSYRGLGDNSPLHF.

V gene TRBV9 combines with J gene TRBJ1-2, with D unresolved. V was shortened by 2 bases and J by 4 bases, with 6 bases between the two germline ends. In germline, CDR1 is SGDLS, CDR2 YYNGEE. The CDR3 is 12 amino acids. This CDR3 reads CASSVLGYGYTF. The CDR3 coding sequence is TGTGCCAGCAGCGTTCTCGGCTATGGCTACACCTTC.

The chain joins TRBV20-1 to TRBJ2-1; D call uncertain. Germline V CDR1 and CDR2: DFQATT, SNEGSKA (reference sequence). V was pared by 2 bases and J by 7 bases, with 6 bases between. The CDR3 has 11 amino acids. The CDR3 sequence: CSARPRNEQFF. The CDR3 coding sequence is TGCAGTGCTAGACCGAGGAATGAGCAGTTCTTC.

The rearrangement uses TRBV5-1 and TRBJ2-7; D perhaps matches TRBD1 (6 bases). With 6 bases removed from V and 7 bases from J, the gap between germline ends came to 14 bases. CDR3 length: 12 residues. Germline V gene lookup returns CDR1 SGHRS and CDR2 YFSETQ. CDR3 coding DNA: TGCGCCAGCATCGTGACAGGCGGGGAGCAGTACTTC. Translating it yields CASIVTGGEQYF.

V and J are TRBV20-1 and TRBJ1-5, with D maybe TRBD1 (6 bases). This CDR3 is built from 16 residues. The V and J ends lost 3 bases and 6 bases respectively, with 21 bases between them. Germline V gene lookup returns CDR1 DFQATT and CDR2 SNEGSKA (reference sequence). The CDR3 loop is CSASGPGGHTTQPQHF. CDR3 coding DNA: TGCAGTGCTAGTGGCCCGGGGGGACACACCACTCAGCCCCAGCATTTT.

The chain recombines TRBV6-6 with TRBJ1-6; a weak D match, TRBD1 (5 bases). V was shortened by 5 bases and J by 6 bases, with 14 bases between the two germline ends. This CDR3 spans 15 amino acids. Germline V gene sequence: CDR1 MNHNY, CDR2 SVGAGI (reference sequence). The CDR3: CASSERQSSNSPLHF. CDR3 bases: TGTGCCAGCAGTGAGAGACAGAGTAGTAATTCACCCCTCCACTTT.

This chain connects TRBV6-6 to TRBJ2-1, with D tentatively TRBD2 (6 bases). The V and J ends lost 5 bases and 10 bases respectively, with 15 bases between them. The CDR3 is made up of 13 amino acids. Germline V lookup: CDR1 MNHNY, CDR2 SVGAGI (reference sequence). As DNA, the CDR3 is TGTGCCAGCAGTAACTACGCCGCGGGGGAGCAGTTCTTC. Translated: CASSNYAAGEQFF.